The clone carrying this TCR beta chain was seen once. What it binds is not known. Germline-derived CDR1 and CDR2 are SQVTM and ANQGSEA. Trimming removed 1 base from V and 2 bases from J; junction bases left unmatched: 2. The CDR3 covers 14 residues. TCRdb independently ran MiXCR on the RT-PCR reads; one entry per CDR3 protein. The sample includes around 540,000 distinct CDR3 sequences, about an eighth seen only once; the top ten take roughly 10%. These data come from a study of response to subunit inactivated influenza vaccine. Study-wide results and limits: Only a handful of new T cells, the authors suggested, are recruited with each seasonal influenza vaccination.

The chain employs TRBV29-1 and TRBJ2-7; 10 bases line up with TRBD1. The specimen was PBMCs from blood, collected on the day of vaccination. The clonotype originates from a man aged 50-60 years who received an inactivated influenza vaccine. The CDR3 nucleotides read TGCAGCGTTGAAGGGACAGGGGGACCCTACGAGCAGTACTTC. Translated, it gives CSVEGTGGPYEQYF.